This TCR beta chain comes out of a study of cytomegalovirus exposure and HLA in healthy donors. The PCR contained 60 Vbeta and 13 Jbeta primers. Some clones are missing from TCRdb's copy, which holds only in-frame ones; the method was immunoSEQ multiplex PCR. Of 150,000 or so clones in the sample, around 78% were seen once. CDR1 SGHVS and CDR2 FNYEAQ come from the germline V gene. This CDR3 has 14 residues. V shed 2 bases and J shed 6 bases, with 14 bases lying between them. This receptor was taken from a man aged 40-50 years in good health and CMV-seropositive. The genes are TRBV7-6 and TRBJ2-7; D may be TRBD2 (5 bases). The sequenced sample was PBMCs. DNA of the CDR3: TGTGCCAGCAGCTTAAGCGGAACCACACGCGAGCAGTACTTC. Translated, it gives CASSLSGTTREQYF.